A single sample gave rise to the 22 T cell receptor beta chains below, sequenced in a study of metastatic and nonmetastatic thyroid tumors. With MiXCR, TCRdb called clones anew from the PCR reads. The sample lists roughly 5,000 clones, 25% to 30% seen once, with 12% to 15% in the top ten. No patient received treatment before thyroid surgery. Sequenced input: adjacent normal tissue. All receptors come from a female donor with papillary thyroid cancer or a benign thyroid nodule (not recorded which). Some clones in this sample may be carry-over from other donors' samples.

V and J are TRBV7-2 and TRBJ1-4, with D unclear. Germline CDR1 SGHTA, CDR2 FQGNSA. This CDR3 has 15 residues. The ends were cut back, 5 bases at V and 8 bases at J, with 18 bases in the middle. The CDR3 here is CASSPTRTVLEKLFF. CDR3 nucleotide sequence: TGTGCCAGCAGCCCGACCCGGACGGTCTTAGAAAAACTGTTTTTT.

By proportion, this clone is medium-sized (0.01 to 0.1%). This sequence joins TRBV7-2 and TRBJ2-1; 8 bases match TRBD2. The germline V gene encodes CDR1 SGHTA and CDR2 FQGNSA. The CDR3 extends over 15 amino acids. Germline trimming cut 6 bases from V and 8 bases from J; bases unmatched to any gene: 12. The CDR3 coding sequence is TGTGCCAGCAGTATTACTAGCGGCCTTGGGTATGAGCAGTTCTTC. Translating gives CASSITSGLGYEQFF. Filled out from reference TRBV7-2 and TRBJ2-1, the complete variable domain reads GAGVSQSPSNKVTEKGKDVELRCDPISGHTALYWYRQSLGQGLEFLIYFQGNSAPDKSGLPSDRFSAERTGGSVSTLTIQRTQQEDSAVYLCASSITSGLGYEQFFGPGTRLTVL.

The chain couples TRBV5-1 to TRBJ1-2, with D uncertain. CDR1 and CDR2 (germline): SGHRS, YFSETQ. CDR3 length equals 13 residues. V lost 0 bases to trimming and J lost 0 bases, with 3 bases between them. The CDR3 spells CASSLVANYGYTF. The CDR3 DNA reads TGCGCCAGCAGCTTGGTGGCTAACTATGGCTACACCTTC.

This clone appeared a few times. CDR3 sequence (DNA): TGTGCCAGCAGTTTGGGCAATCAGCCCCAGCATTTT. It translates to CASSLGNQPQHF. This sequence joins TRBV12-3 or TRBV12-4 and TRBJ1-5; D remains ambiguous. This CDR3 has 12 amino acids. Trimming left V 3 bases short and J 2 bases short, with 2 bases between.

V is TRBV30 and J is TRBJ2-5, with D hard to call. The V gene lost 1 base and the J gene lost 2 bases, with 5 bases spanning the gap. Germline V gene lookup returns CDR1 GTSNPN and CDR2 SVGIG (reference sequence). The CDR3 loop spans 12 amino acids. DNA of the CDR3: TGTGCCTGGAGTGGACAACAAGAGACCCAGTACTTC. It specifies CAWSGQQETQYF.

This clone qualifies as medium-sized. The chain combines TRBV12-3 or TRBV12-4 with TRBJ2-3; 7 bases line up with TRBD2. With 7 bases clipped from V and 0 bases from J, the junction kept 10 bases outside the gene matches. The CDR3 is 16 residues long. The CDR3 region has the DNA TGTGCCAGCATCATCCCGGGGCGGGAGAGCACAGATACGCAGTATTTT. This gives the protein CASIIPGRESTDTQYF.

By share, this clone ranks as large. The gene calls are TRBV12-3 or TRBV12-4 and TRBJ1-2; TRBD1 matches 7 bases. This CDR3 contains 14 residues. After removal of 6 bases from V and 7 bases from J, the junction contained 11 bases not matched to a gene. The CDR3 nucleotides read TGTGCCAGCAGCCATACGACAGGGACGTTTGGCTACACCTTC. It codes for CASSHTTGTFGYTF.

This clone is classed as medium-sized. V is TRBV7-2 and J is TRBJ2-1; 9 bases align to TRBD2. This CDR3 spans 16 amino acids. Germline lookup yields CDR1 SGHTA and CDR2 FQGNSA. After removal of 5 bases from V and 7 bases from J, the junction contained 12 bases not matched to a gene. The CDR3 DNA is TGTGCCAGCAGCGTAGTGGCTAGCGGGAACGGTAATGAGCAGTTCTTC. Its protein product is CASSVVASGNGNEQFF. Full variable domain (outside the CDR3, taken from reference TRBV7-2 and TRBJ2-1): GAGVSQSPSNKVTEKGKDVELRCDPISGHTALYWYRQSLGQGLEFLIYFQGNSAPDKSGLPSDRFSAERTGGSVSTLTIQRTQQEDSAVYLCASSVVASGNGNEQFFGPGTRLTVL.

By share, this clone ranks as medium-sized. This rearrangement joins TRBV6-4 to TRBJ2-2, with TRBD2 identical over 15 bases. The CDR3 is made up of 18 amino acids. Germline values: CDR1 MRHNA, CDR2 SNTAGT. V gave up 7 bases and J gave up 7 bases; unmatched junction bases: 13. This chain's CDR3 is CASTNPGLAGGHHGELFF. CDR3 nucleotides: TGTGCCAGCACTAACCCTGGACTAGCGGGAGGGCATCACGGGGAGCTGTTTTTT.

This sequence joins TRBV6-5 and TRBJ2-1; D could derive from TRBD1 or TRBD2 (5 bases each). The germline V and J ends were trimmed by 3 bases and 15 bases, with 24 bases remaining between them. The CDR3 is made up of 15 amino acids. The germline gives CDR1 MNHEY, CDR2 SVGAGI. CDR3 sequence: CASSYAEWGSHVLFF. The CDR3 DNA is TGTGCCAGCAGTTATGCTGAATGGGGGAGCCACGTCTTGTTCTTC.

This clone appeared once. The rearrangement links TRBV20-1 to TRBJ2-2; perhaps D is TRBD1 or TRBD2 (5 bases each). This CDR3 is built from 15 residues. Trimming pared 2 bases from V and 2 bases from J, leaving 12 bases between. Germline-derived CDR1 and CDR2 are DFQATT and SNEGSKA (reference sequence). CDR3 DNA sequence: TGCAGTGCTAGATCGCCGGGACCTAACACCGGGGAGCTGTTTTTT. It encodes CSARSPGPNTGELFF.

Within the sample, this clone is medium-sized. J is TRBJ2-7 and V is TRBV29-1; 9 bases agree with TRBD1. CDR3 length: 13 amino acids. The ends lost 5 bases at V and 3 bases at J; junction bases unmatched: 5. The germline CDR1 and CDR2 sequences are SQVTM and ANQGSEA. The CDR3, as DNA: TGCAGCGTTCGAGGACAGGGGAACTACGAGCAGTACTTC. Translated: CSVRGQGNYEQYF.

This chain links TRBV20-1 with TRBJ1-5; 7 bases align to TRBD1. The CDR3 length is 15 residues. The trim removed 6 bases at V and 3 bases at J, leaving 11 bases unmatched. CDR1 DFQATT and CDR2 SNEGSKA come from the germline V gene (reference sequence). In DNA, the CDR3 is TGCAGTGCCGTACAGGGGTCGGTTTTCAATCAGCCCCAGCATTTT. The encoded protein is CSAVQGSVFNQPQHF.

In its sample, this clone is medium-sized (0.01 to 0.1%). The chain couples TRBV20-1 to TRBJ1-1; no reliable D call. The CDR3 has 14 amino acids. CDR1 is DFQATT, CDR2 SNEGSKA, per germline (reference sequence). V lost 3 bases to trimming and J lost 2 bases, with 13 bases between them. The chain's CDR3 is CSARIEGINTEAFF. In DNA, the CDR3 is TGCAGTGCTAGGATCGAGGGTATTAACACTGAAGCTTTCTTT.

By share, this clone counts as medium-sized (0.01 to 0.1%). The chain uses TRBV12-3 or TRBV12-4 and TRBJ2-2; 7 positions agree with TRBD1. The CDR3 extends over 15 amino acids. After removal of 2 bases from V and 1 base from J, the junction contained 1 base not matched to a gene. The CDR3 DNA reads TGTGCCAGCAGTTTAAGGGGGCTGAACACCGGGGAGCTGTTTTTT. This gives the protein CASSLRGLNTGELFF.

The CDR3: CASSVKLTGQGALINQPQHF. The CDR3 nucleotides are TGTGCCAGCAGTGTAAAATTGACGGGACAGGGGGCCCTCATAAATCAGCCCCAGCATTTT. The rearrangement joins TRBV2 to TRBJ1-5, with 12 bases matching TRBD1. The V gene's germline CDR1 is SNHLY and CDR2 FYNNEI. The CDR3 spans 20 residues. The V and J ends lost 4 bases and 4 bases, in that order; junction bases with no gene match: 17.

This clone was seen only once. CDR3 nucleotides: TGTGCCAGCGGAACCATTATAGACTCCTACGAGCAGTACTTC. Encoded protein: CASGTIIDSYEQYF. The genes are TRBV7-9 and TRBJ2-7, with D uncertain. This CDR3 is built from 14 residues. Germline V gene lookup returns CDR1 SEHNR and CDR2 FQNEAQ (reference sequence). V lost 8 bases and J lost 0, with 14 bases in between.

This rearrangement joins TRBV2 to TRBJ1-2; no clear D gene. Trimming left V 8 bases short and J 6 bases short, with 13 bases between. The CDR3 runs to 12 residues. Germline V gene lookup returns CDR1 SNHLY and CDR2 FYNNEI. The CDR3 nucleotides read TGTGCCAGCTCTGGGTTGAGTCATGGCTACACCTTC. Translating gives CASSGLSHGYTF.

The chain is built from TRBV11-3 and TRBJ2-7; a possible D gene is TRBD1 (6 bases). The CDR3 spans 14 residues. V lost 9 bases to trimming and J lost 13 bases, with 28 bases between them. The germline V gene has CDR1 SGHNT and CDR2 YENEEA. CDR3: CARSVVQGPYDHYF. CDR3 in DNA: TGTGCCAGAAGCGTTGTACAGGGCCCCTACGATCATTACTTC.

By share, this clone ranks as medium-sized. The chain recombines TRBV5-1 with TRBJ2-7, with 7 bases fitting TRBD2. The germline CDR1 and CDR2 sequences are SGHRS and YFSETQ. V trimming: 0 bases; J trimming: 0 bases; junction bases outside the gene matches: 3. The CDR3 extends over 15 amino acids. CDR3 nucleotides: TGCGCCAGCAGCTTGGCGGGGGGACTCTCCTACGAGCAGTACTTC. Translation gives CASSLAGGLSYEQYF.

This clone was seen a handful of times. The CDR3 reads CAWRGQYEQYF. The CDR3 nucleotides are TGTGCCTGGAGGGGACAATACGAGCAGTACTTC. V gene TRBV30 combines with J gene TRBJ2-7, with a possible D match to TRBD1 (6 bases). Germline V gene sequence: CDR1 GTSNPN, CDR2 SVGIG (reference sequence). The CDR3 is 11 amino acids. The V gene lost 3 bases and the J gene lost 4 bases, with 7 bases spanning the gap.

The rearrangement links TRBV2 to TRBJ1-2; D call uncertain. V was cut by 0 bases and J by 7 bases, with 9 bases left in between. Germline CDR1 reads SNHLY; CDR2 reads FYNNEI. The CDR3 is 13 residues long. CDR3 sequence: CASSEALKSGYTF. CDR3 DNA: TGTGCCAGCAGTGAAGCGCTTAAGTCTGGCTACACCTTC.